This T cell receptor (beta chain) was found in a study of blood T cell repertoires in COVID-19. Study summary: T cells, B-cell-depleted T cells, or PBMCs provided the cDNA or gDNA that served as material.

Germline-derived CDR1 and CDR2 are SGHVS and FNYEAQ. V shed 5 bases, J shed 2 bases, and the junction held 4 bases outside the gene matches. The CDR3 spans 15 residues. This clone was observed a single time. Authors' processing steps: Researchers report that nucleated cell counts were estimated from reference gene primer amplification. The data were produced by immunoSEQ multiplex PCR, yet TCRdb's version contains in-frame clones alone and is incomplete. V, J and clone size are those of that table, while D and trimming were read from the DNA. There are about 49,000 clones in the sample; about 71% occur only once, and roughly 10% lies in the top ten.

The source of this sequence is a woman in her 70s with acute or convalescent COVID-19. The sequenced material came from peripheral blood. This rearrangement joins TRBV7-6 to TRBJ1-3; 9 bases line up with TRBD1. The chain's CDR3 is CASSVQGAAGNTIYF. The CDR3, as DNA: TGTGCCAGCAGCGTACAGGGGGCAGCTGGAAACACCATATATTTT.